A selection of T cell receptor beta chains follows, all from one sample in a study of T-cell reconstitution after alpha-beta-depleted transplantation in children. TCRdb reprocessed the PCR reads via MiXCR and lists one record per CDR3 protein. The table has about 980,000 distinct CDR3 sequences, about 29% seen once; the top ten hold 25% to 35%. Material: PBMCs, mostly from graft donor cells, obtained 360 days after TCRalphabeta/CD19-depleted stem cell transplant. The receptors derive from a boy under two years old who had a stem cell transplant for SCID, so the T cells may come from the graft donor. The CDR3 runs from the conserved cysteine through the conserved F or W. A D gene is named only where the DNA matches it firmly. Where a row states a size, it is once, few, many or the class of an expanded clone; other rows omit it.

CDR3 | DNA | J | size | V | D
CSVDPTEETQYF | TGCAGCGTTGACCCGACAGAAGAGACCCAGTACTTC | TRBJ2-5 | - | TRBV29-1 | -
CSTDRAGNQPQHF | TGCAGTACCGACAGGGCGGGCAATCAGCCCCAGCATTTT | TRBJ1-5 | - | TRBV20-1 | TRBD1
CSAHGAAPTQYF | TGCAGTGCTCATGGGGCCGCCCCTACGCAGTATTTT | TRBJ2-3 | many | TRBV20-1 | -
CASSHGGGSGYEQYF | TGTGCCAGCAGCCACGGAGGGGGGAGTGGTTACGAGCAGTACTTC | TRBJ2-7 | - | TRBV12-3/TRBV12-4 | -
CASSLFWAGTALGEQFF | TGCGCCAGCAGCTTGTTTTGGGCCGGGACTGCTCTCGGTGAGCAGTTCTTC | TRBJ2-1 | - | TRBV5-1 | -
CSATQTNYGYTF | TGCAGTGCTACACAGACCAACTATGGCTACACCTTC | TRBJ1-2 | few | TRBV20-1 | -
CASSQGEDRVKPLHF | TGCGCCAGCAGCCAAGGAGAGGACCGGGTTAAACCCCTCCACTTT | TRBJ1-6 | - | TRBV4-3 | -
CASSMTSGGDRNEQFF | TGCGCCAGCAGCATGACTAGCGGGGGGGACCGCAATGAGCAGTTCTTC | TRBJ2-1 | once | TRBV5-1 | TRBD2
CASSLTTAGGYEQYF | TGTGCCAGCAGTTTAACCACGGCCGGAGGCTACGAGCAGTACTTC | TRBJ2-7 | - | TRBV28 | -
CASSGPPDNEQYF | TGCGCCAGCAGTGGACCTCCAGATAACGAGCAGTACTTC | TRBJ2-7 | few | TRBV5-1 | -
CASSLVSGSGVSPLHF | TGTGCCAGCAGCTTGGTTTCGGGTTCTGGGGTTTCACCCCTCCACTTT | TRBJ1-6 | - | TRBV5-6 | -
CASSSPKREQYF | TGTGCCAGCAGTTCGCCCAAGCGTGAGCAGTACTTC | TRBJ2-7 | few | TRBV28 | -
CASSAQVNTEAFF | TGTGCCAGTAGTGCACAGGTTAACACTGAAGCTTTCTTT | TRBJ1-1 | few | TRBV19 | -
CASSQVGLMNTEAFF | TGTGCCAGCAGCCAAGTCGGGCTAATGAACACTGAAGCTTTCTTT | TRBJ1-1 | - | TRBV14 | -
CASSVSGGVSDTQYF | TGTGCCAGCAGCGTGAGCGGGGGGGTATCAGATACGCAGTATTTT | TRBJ2-3 | - | TRBV7-2 | TRBD2
CSVTRTRYEQYF | TGCAGCGTTACCAGGACGAGATACGAGCAGTACTTC | TRBJ2-7 | once | TRBV29-1 | -
CSAPHPGQGVWGSSYNEQFF | TGCAGTGCTCCCCACCCGGGACAGGGGGTATGGGGGAGCTCCTACAATGAGCAGTTCTTC | TRBJ2-1 | - | TRBV20-1 | TRBD1
CASSLEERAPGSPYEQYF | TGCGCCAGCAGCTTGGAGGAGAGGGCCCCGGGTTCTCCTTACGAGCAGTACTTC | TRBJ2-7 | - | TRBV5-1 | -
CASRPGQGIVMIYNEQFF | TGTGCCAGCAGGCCGGGACAGGGAATAGTTATGATATACAATGAGCAGTTCTTC | TRBJ2-1 | - | TRBV4-2 | TRBD1
CASSLGNRGRADTQYF | TGTGCCAGCAGTTTAGGGAACAGGGGGCGCGCAGATACGCAGTATTTT | TRBJ2-3 | - | TRBV12-3/TRBV12-4 | TRBD1